The clone carrying this TCR beta chain was detected many times. As yet, its antigen is unknown. Trimming stripped 7 bases from V and 5 bases from J, with 14 bases between. Germline loops: CDR1 MNHEY, CDR2 SVGEGT. There are 13 residues in the CDR3. The sequenced template was RNA, covering the TCR beta CDR3 region. Investigators did first-round RT-PCR with HTBI primers, then second-round multiplex PCR. TCRdb analysed the multiplex PCR reads with MiXCR anew, one entry per CDR3 protein. Counted here are 300,000 to 500,000 distinct CDR3 sequences, 15% occurring once; the ten biggest clones make up around 7%. This sample is drawn from a study of Graves' ophthalmopathy and Graves' hyperthyroidism. About the study: The authors collected peripheral blood at initial diagnosis, before any treatment.

Findings and caveats of the study: With 60% to 71% sensitivity and more than 72% specificity, the model predicted ophthalmopathy progression.

Other autoimmune disease, uncontrolled infection, pregnancy and lactation led to exclusion. The source of the PBMCs was approximately 9.5 ml of fresh peripheral blood. The source material was peripheral blood. This chain joins TRBV6-2 or TRBV6-3 and TRBJ2-5; D gene unclear. This clonotype originated in a young woman with stable Graves' hyperthyroidism. The CDR3 sequence: CASTDPGWETQYF. Here the CDR3 DNA reads TGTGCCAGCACCGATCCGGGTTGGGAGACCCAGTACTTC.